The T cell receptor (beta chain) described here comes from a study of T cells after posttransplantation cyclophosphamide. The CDR3 runs to 16 residues. CDR1 is SGHKS and CDR2 is YYEKEE in the germline V gene (reference sequence). With 4 bases clipped from V and 4 bases from J, the junction kept 10 bases outside the gene matches. Busulfan-fludarabine conditioning, marrow transplant, and cyclophosphamide on days +3 and +4 were administered. Some clones are missing from TCRdb's copy, which holds only in-frame ones; the method was immunoSEQ multiplex PCR. The sample carries more than 9,500 clones, over 80% recorded once.

This receptor was taken from a female patient in her 30s who received an allogeneic stem cell transplant from an unrelated donor, was CMV-positive, and had no GVHD. Among the T cells, some may be from the graft donor. The material sequenced was PBMCs, taken after allogeneic stem cell transplant with posttransplant cyclophosphamide. The J gene is TRBJ2-3, the V gene TRBV5-5, with 9 positions matching TRBD2. The CDR3 DNA sequence: TGTGCCAGCAGCCCTAGCGGGAAGGGCGGGGCAGATACGCAGTATTTT. Its protein product is CASSPSGKGGADTQYF.